This T cell receptor beta chain emerged from a study of blood T cells in healthy people across ages. Every sample gave at least 5 micrograms of total RNA when it was extracted. The authors ran a second PCR of roughly 6 to 12 cycles using a sample-barcoded 5' primer and a J-beta primer mix. Every single cDNA molecule received a tag from a template-switch adaptor with 12 random nucleotides. TCRdb ran MiXCR on the 5' RACE reads and lists one entry per CDR3 protein. This sample yields hundreds of thousands of distinct CDR3 sequences, of which roughly half are seen a single time; roughly 12% belongs to the top ten. CDR1 and CDR2 from the germline V gene are DFQATT and SNEGSKA (reference sequence). V gave up 0 bases and J gave up 4 bases; unmatched junction bases: 8. This CDR3 contains 16 residues.

The chain joins TRBV20-1 to TRBJ2-4; 8 nucleotides line up with TRBD2. This clonotype was obtained from a woman older than 75 in good health. What was sequenced was blood. This chain's CDR3 is CSARDRGGGRKNIQYF. In DNA, the CDR3 is TGCAGTGCTAGAGATCGAGGCGGGGGGCGGAAAAACATTCAGTACTTC.